The 14 T cell receptor beta chains presented below share a single source sample, sequenced in a study of blood T cell repertoires in COVID-19. Data came from immunoSEQ multiplex PCR; TCRdb stores just in-frame clones and leaves some out. The sample has around 78,000 clones, 88% seen once. The sequencing input was peripheral blood. All receptors come from a human donor in a cohort sampled during active COVID-19.

The DNA for the CDR3 is TGCGCCAGCAGACGTAGTTTTGCCACAGATACGCAGTATTTT. Its translation: CASRRSFATDTQYF. J is TRBJ2-3 and V is TRBV5-1; no clear D. This CDR3 comprises 14 residues. V was pared by 5 bases and J by 2 bases, with 12 bases between. From germline, CDR1 is SGHRS and CDR2 YFSETQ.

This chain links TRBV18 with TRBJ2-4, with D tentatively TRBD1 (5 bases). Germline V gene sequence: CDR1 KGHSH, CDR2 LQKENI. The CDR3 spans 15 residues. V gave up 0 bases and J gave up 4 bases, with 10 bases separating them. CDR3 DNA: TGTGCCAGCTCACCACCTCAGGGAACGAAAAACATTCAGTACTTC. Amino acids: CASSPPQGTKNIQYF.

The V call is TRBV27, the J call TRBJ1-2; D might be TRBD1 (6 bases). The germline CDR1 and CDR2 sequences are MNHEY and SMNVEV (reference sequence). The length of the CDR3 is 14 residues. Trimming took off 10 bases at V and 4 bases at J, with 19 bases between the two ends. The CDR3, as DNA: TGTGCCAACCTTATCGTCGGGACACCCTATGGCTACACCTTC. It specifies CANLIVGTPYGYTF.

This clone was observed a handful of times. J is TRBJ2-2 and V is TRBV7-3, with TRBD2 matching 9 bases. Trimming removed 5 bases from V and 6 bases from J; junction bases left unmatched: 7. The germline V gene has CDR1 SGHTA and CDR2 FQGTGA. The CDR3 has 15 amino acids. The CDR3 here is CASSPSGGRAGELFF. The CDR3 DNA reads TGTGCCAGCAGCCCGAGCGGGGGGAGAGCCGGGGAGCTGTTTTTT.

V usage is TRBV18 and J usage is TRBJ2-7, with 13 nucleotides matching TRBD2. Germline V gives CDR1 KGHSH, CDR2 LQKENI. J gave up 3 bases and V 5 bases, and 4 bases lay outside the gene matches. There are 15 residues in the CDR3. The CDR3 loop is CASSKGTSGDYEQYF. The CDR3, as DNA: TGTGCCAGCTCAAAAGGGACTAGCGGGGACTACGAGCAGTACTTC.

This chain connects TRBV7-3 to TRBJ2-2; 8 bases map to TRBD2. CDR1 is SGHTA and CDR2 is FQGTGA in the germline V gene. V was clipped by 4 bases and J by 5 bases; unmatched bases: 6. This CDR3 spans 15 amino acids. DNA for the CDR3: TGTGCCAGCAGCTCCCTCGGCGGGGGGACCGGGGAGCTGTTTTTT. This codes for CASSSLGGGTGELFF.

The chain employs TRBV5-4 and TRBJ1-2; perhaps TRBD1 as D (6 bases). Trimming took 6 bases from V and 1 from J, leaving 19 bases between them. The CDR3 contains 16 residues. Germline values: CDR1 SGHNT, CDR2 YYREEE (reference sequence). CDR3 coding DNA: TGTGCCAGCACCGATAGGCGACAGGAGATTAACTATGGCTACACCTTC. It is translated as CASTDRRQEINYGYTF.

This chain joins TRBV6-4 and TRBJ1-2; maybe TRBD1 (6 bases). Trimming removed 0 bases from V and 0 bases from J, with 11 bases in between. In germline, CDR1 is MRHNA, CDR2 SNTAGT. The CDR3 has 16 residues. The CDR3: CASSDSGAGANYGYTF. In DNA, the CDR3 is TGTGCCAGCAGTGACTCGGGCGCAGGGGCTAACTATGGCTACACCTTC.

The chain employs TRBV5-1 and TRBJ2-5; weak D call: TRBD1 (5 bases). The CDR3 is 15 residues long. Germline-derived CDR1 and CDR2 are SGHRS and YFSETQ. V dropped 0 bases and J dropped 1 base, with 10 bases sitting between them. The CDR3 sequence is CASSLEGQGQETQYF. The CDR3 DNA follows: TGCGCCAGCAGCTTGGAGGGCCAGGGCCAAGAGACCCAGTACTTC.

This chain links TRBV6-5 with TRBJ2-7, with TRBD1 identical over 9 bases. The CDR3 totals 15 residues. After removal of 2 bases from V and 4 bases from J, the junction contained 6 bases not matched to a gene. CDR1 is MNHEY and CDR2 is SVGAGI in the germline V gene. In DNA form, the CDR3 reads TGTGCCAGCAGTTACCGGGACAGGGCTGAGTACGAGCAGTACTTC. Its protein product is CASSYRDRAEYEQYF.

The chain couples TRBV2 to TRBJ1-2; 7 bases are a match to TRBD1. The CDR3 totals 14 residues. V was clipped by 4 bases and J by 4 bases; unmatched bases: 6. Looked up from germline, CDR1 is SNHLY and CDR2 is FYNNEI. The CDR3 spells CASSVGRGIYGYTF. The DNA of the CDR3 is TGTGCCAGCAGTGTAGGCAGGGGGATCTATGGCTACACCTTC.

This chain joins TRBV27 and TRBJ1-6; 7 nucleotides align to TRBD1. Germline values: CDR1 MNHEY, CDR2 SMNVEV (reference sequence). This CDR3 has 15 amino acids. With 5 bases clipped from V and 4 bases from J, the junction kept 5 bases outside the gene matches. Here the CDR3 reads CASSVDRTYNSPLHF. In DNA form, the CDR3 reads TGTGCCAGCAGTGTGGACAGGACTTATAATTCACCCCTCCACTTT.

The chain is built from TRBV6-1 and TRBJ2-7; 8 bases are a match to TRBD1. The CDR3 sequence is 15 residues long. From germline, CDR1 is MNHNS and CDR2 SASEGT. The junction had 4 bases not matched to a gene; V was cut back by 2 bases and J by 1 base. The CDR3 loop reads CASSEFGDRSYEQYF. CDR3 in DNA: TGTGCCAGCAGTGAATTCGGGGACAGGTCCTACGAGCAGTACTTC.

CDR3 residues: CASSKDRLNTGELFF. The DNA of the CDR3 is TGTGCCAGCAGTAAGGACAGGTTGAACACCGGGGAGCTGTTTTTT. The chain uses TRBV6-4 and TRBJ2-2, with TRBD1 matching 7 bases. The V and J ends lost 5 bases and 1 base, in that order; junction bases with no gene match: 4. Germline CDR1 is MRHNA and CDR2 is SNTAGT. The CDR3 totals 15 residues.